This entry features one TCR beta chain sequence. Its binding antigen is unknown. No base qualities exist here, and no much larger clone lies one base off it. The cohort was made up of hundreds of healthy bone marrow donors. All cohort members were sampled while nominally healthy, although unrecorded immune exposures were likely present. The donor was CMV seronegative and belonged to the group of 352 seronegative cohort members. A peripheral blood sample was collected from each donor, and TCR beta sequencing was performed on peripheral blood mononuclear cells. The Qiagen DNeasy Blood Extraction Kit was used to extract genomic DNA from the blood cell samples. The sample belongs to a study of cytomegalovirus exposure and HLA in healthy donors (dated by TCRdb to about 2017). Regarding the research as a whole: An earlier analysis of roughly 570 of the donors reported 250 to 300 Gb of sequence data and around 120 million unique TCR beta sequences obtained from roughly 180 million T cells. In addition to the first cohort of roughly 700 subjects, a separate validation cohort of over 90 different subjects was used. The study aimed to test whether cataloging public T cell receptors could reveal signatures of past pathogen exposure. Of the approximately 400 genotyped donors, approximately 80% fell in the genetic ancestry cluster associated with self-reported Caucasian donors. An earlier analysis of fewer than 750 of the donors used high-throughput TCR beta sequencing to judge whether each TCR beta V gene segment behaved as functional or pseudogenic. An early release covering roughly 640 HLA-typed donors comprised roughly 300 gigabases of sequencing data and 85 million to 100 million unique TCR sequences. Genome-wide SNP genotypes for about three fifths of the roughly 670 donors were used in a later genetic analysis, which treated that subset as a discovery cohort. Every discovery cohort repertoire had been produced on one sequencing platform. Donor age, sex, ethnicity and CMV serostatus were compiled together with the repertoire data. Rather than drawing on any new phenotypic data, the later analysis identified candidate immune exposures from TCR beta sequences and the way those sequences occurred across donors. In a later analysis, previously published TCR beta repertoires from 550 to 750 donors were re-analyzed and high-resolution HLA genotyping was added so that TCR occurrence patterns could be studied. Roughly 5 DR-DQ haplotypes were handled as single units for association and clustering because linkage in the cohort was strong. Typing coverage differed by locus: A, B, C, DRB1 and DQB1 were typed in about 620-640 donors, DQA1 in 522, DPA1 in around 600, and DPB1 in 450 to 490. HLA typing covered class I and class II loci at four-digit resolution. The study used immunosequencing to profile the T cell repertoires of hundreds of subjects and linked those repertoires to cytomegalovirus serostatus. Across some 400 genotyped donors of the cohort, an average of about 240,000 unique TCR beta nucleotide sequences per donor were sequenced, and roughly a sixth of those sequences were non-productive. High-throughput TCR immunosequencing, statistical association of individual TCRs with disease status, and machine learning were combined to predict cytomegalovirus infection status.

For this chain, trimming is 7 bases at the V end and 9 bases at the J end, and the number of junction bases without a gene match is 6. The CDR3 spans 13 residues, from the cysteine through the phenylalanine. Only CDR3 DNA is held: 39 bases, read in frame from base 1. Based on the germline V gene, the CDR1 and CDR2 sequences are MDHEN and SYDVKM. Findings and caveats that apply to the study as a whole: In a later analysis, TCR association rates were found to vary across HLA loci, with the most associated TCRs seen for DRB1 alleles and the fewest for HLA-C alleles. An earlier analysis of 450 to 750 of the donors showed that most TCR beta V segments appeared in productive rearrangements either about 90% or about 30% of the time, which broadly matched IMGT annotations. Because HLA typing was missing for some donors at each locus, association tests included only the typed subset. Specific HLA alleles were associated with 15,000 to 20,000 TCR beta sequences at a false discovery rate of 0.05 in a later analysis. While some public TCRs were present in many individuals, most TCR sequences turned up only very rarely across donors. According to a later analysis, parvovirus B19, influenza, CMV and Epstein-Barr virus appeared linked to several top co-occurrence clusters. In a later genetic analysis, a missense DCLRE1C variant was associated with V-gene and J-gene trimming of TCR beta chains, and the association was replicated in an independent cohort. A cluster of highly shared sequence variants was judged likely to be a technical artifact of the sequencing pipeline. Sequencing depth was assumed to be roughly uniform across donors in the presence/absence analyses, though that assumption may not hold. Cytomegalovirus status was reported to be diagnosed by the classifier with high specificity and sensitivity in both the original and validation cohorts. The only immune exposure information available for the cohort was CMV serostatus. When HLA alleles, especially DR and DQ, strongly co-occurred, TCR associations were difficult to assign to individual alleles. Most CMV-associated TCR beta chains appeared to be HLA-restricted in a later analysis, and the HLA associations seemed to be driven largely by CMV exposure. The 87-base-pair reads could not distinguish some IMGT-functional V segments, including TRBV6-2 and TRBV6-3, so those segments were excluded. Because counts were too low, more than 15 rarely observed V segments, including chromosome 9 orphons, were excluded from the earlier analysis of roughly 580 of the donors. In vitro tests confirmed that a few of the cytomegalovirus-associated TCR beta chains recognize cytomegalovirus antigens. In a later analysis, HLA-associated TCR beta chains showed more clonal expansion and lower generation probabilities than non-associated chains that were equally common. According to a later genetic analysis, donors in an Asian-associated ancestry cluster had fewer N-insertions in productive TCRs than the roughly 670-donor mean. The study listed around 160 TCR beta chains as associated with cytomegalovirus. It was suggested by the authors that the approach could potentially be generalized to other disease states and immunological phenotypes. Linkage disequilibrium might explain the correlated functional status among segregating V segments, but an unknown experimental factor could not be excluded. In this cohort, only TCR beta chains were sequenced, and detectable features were limited by the absence of alpha or paired-chain data. A further reported finding was that TCR beta sequences accurately predicted the HLA-A and HLA-B alleles for most subjects in the first cohort.

Library prep was done by the immunoSEQ multiplex PCR assay. For the multiplex PCR, a mixture combining 60 forward primers for TCR Vbeta segments and 13 reverse primers for TCR Jbeta segments was used. The CDR3 region of rearranged TCR beta genes was amplified from genomic DNA with a multiplex PCR assay. The Illumina HiSeq System was used to sequence the amplified TCR beta libraries as 87-base-pair reads. On the study's bioinformatics: A later analysis tallied around 87 million unique TCR beta chains across the 650 to 750 repertoires, and around 12 million of those chains were shared by two or more donors. A nearest-neighbor algorithm error-corrected the raw reads and collapsed the reads into unique sequences, merging closely related sequences to remove PCR and sequencing errors. V, D and J gene segments were assigned by aligning CDR3 sequences to IMGT reference sequences. For a sequence to be retained, at least a six-nucleotide match to both a V gene segment and a J gene segment was required. A rearrangement was called productive if the CDR3 had no stop codons and remained in frame with V and J, and every other rearrangement was called non-productive. CDR3 was defined by IMGT convention, running from the second conserved V-encoded cysteine to the conserved J-encoded phenylalanine. The earlier analysis of about 530 of the donors excluded any sequence lacking an unambiguous match to a single V gene segment. In an earlier analysis of 450 to 750 of the donors, a V segment was called functional when productive rearrangements were above 56.7%, and segregating when the standard deviation between donors exceeded 5%. To diagnose cytomegalovirus status from the catalog of TCR beta chain sequences, a statistical classification framework was built. In a later analysis, TCR nucleotide sequences were compared against IMGT/GENE-DB human TR gene sequences so that V and J genes could be assigned. In a later analysis, CDR3 sequences and most-parsimonious VDJ recombination scenarios were assigned using the TCRdist pipeline. In a later analysis, every TCR beta chain was defined by the combination of its CDR3 amino acid sequence and its V-gene family, and reads without a unique V-gene family were dropped. To address suspected cross-contamination and a sequencing artifact, a later analysis removed around 600 highly shared, low-generation-probability nucleotide sequences. For each public chain, a later analysis derived a clonal expansion index from normalized ranks of inferred template counts within each repertoire. In a later analysis, generation probabilities were computed with a VDJ recombination model fitted to out-of-frame rearrangements, and the resulting probabilities were checked against IGoR. In a later analysis, hypergeometric tests were used to score TCR-TCR, TCR-HLA and TCR-CMV co-occurrence, with a repertoire-size bias correction applied to TCR pairs. False discovery rates were estimated in a later analysis by permuting HLA or CMV assignments 20 times. In a later analysis, co-occurring TCRs were grouped using DBSCAN, with TCRdist sequence similarity added in when clustering inside HLA-allele-positive subsets. Repertoires with fewer than 30,000 or more than 120,000 public chains were left out of co-occurrence clustering, as were four to six repertoires with anomalous nucleotide sharing. In its TCRdb copy, this immuneACCESS table keeps in-frame sequences only and misses some clones. Where compared with another copy, unresolved V genes explain less than half of these, and the others have no known cause. From that table come the V and J calls and clone size; the DNA was used to work out D and trimming. Within this sample are some 140,000 clones, with 73% of them counted one time only. 1% to 1.5% of the sample is in the top ten clones.

The source of this sequence is a woman aged 40-49 years in good health and CMV-seronegative. The rearranged segments are TRBV28 and TRBJ1-6; a stretch of 7 junction bases matches TRBD1. The sequencing input was PBMCs. The CDR3 reads as follows: CASTRQGSSPLHF. The DNA reads as follows: TGTGCCAGCACCCGACAGGGTTCTTCACCCCTCCACTTT.